Following are 12 T cell receptor beta chains from one sample sequenced in a study of response to subunit inactivated influenza vaccine. TCRdb fed the RT-PCR reads into MiXCR, producing one record per CDR3 protein. This table holds about 780,000 distinct CDR3 sequences, around a sixth found once. The sample was PBMCs from blood, taken around 5 days after vaccination. These receptor sequences come from a man in his fifties who received an inactivated influenza vaccine.

This chain uses TRBV10-3 with TRBJ1-3; D remains ambiguous. Trimming removed 4 bases from V and 0 bases from J, with 13 bases in between. Germline V lookup: CDR1 ENHRY, CDR2 SYGVKD. The CDR3 runs 16 residues. The CDR3 nucleotides are TGTGCCATCAGTGGACCCGGGAGGGTCTCTGGAAACACCATATATTTT. Translated: CAISGPGRVSGNTIYF.

There are many counts of this clonotype. The chain joins TRBV12-3 or TRBV12-4 to TRBJ1-1; D is possibly TRBD1 (5 bases). Trimming removed 7 bases at V and 0 bases at J, with 9 bases between. The CDR3 consists of 13 residues. Here the CDR3 reads CASTLQVNTEAFF. The DNA for the CDR3 is TGTGCCAGCACCCTACAGGTGAACACTGAAGCTTTCTTT.

The rearrangement joins TRBV12-3 or TRBV12-4 to TRBJ1-1; 7 bases map to TRBD1. Trimming at V came to 6 bases and at J to 0 bases, leaving 10 bases not matched to a gene. This CDR3 has 16 amino acids. CDR3 residues: CASRGRDRFMNTEAFF. CDR3 coding DNA: TGTGCCAGCAGGGGCCGGGACAGATTCATGAACACTGAAGCTTTCTTT.

The chain uses TRBV20-1 and TRBJ2-7; perhaps TRBD1 as D (6 bases). Trimming left V 5 bases short and J 2 bases short, with 22 bases between. The germline gives CDR1 DFQATT, CDR2 SNEGSKA (reference sequence). The CDR3 consists of 16 residues. This CDR3 is CSAPDPNRVSPYEQYF. The DNA of the CDR3 is TGCAGTGCTCCAGACCCGAACAGGGTTTCCCCCTACGAGCAGTACTTC.

The chain couples TRBV7-9 to TRBJ1-4; D uncertain. Germline V CDR1 and CDR2: SEHNR, FQNEAQ (reference sequence). CDR3 length: 15 residues. V lost 5 bases and J 8 bases, leaving 18 bases between the germline ends. CDR3 loop: CASSPIGIVGEKLFF. DNA for the CDR3: TGTGCCAGCAGCCCGATTGGGATTGTAGGGGAAAAACTGTTTTTT.

At least ten counts were recorded for this clonotype. This chain uses TRBV12-3 or TRBV12-4 with TRBJ1-5, with 9 nucleotides matching TRBD1. CDR3 length: 14 residues. Germline trimming cut 7 bases from V and 7 bases from J; bases unmatched to any gene: 8. The DNA of the CDR3 is TGTGCCAGCACAGGACAGGGGCCAGGACAGCCCCAGCATTTT. Amino acids: CASTGQGPGQPQHF.

The V and J genes are TRBV5-6 and TRBJ2-5; D remains ambiguous. CDR1 and CDR2 (germline): SGHDT, YYEEEE. This CDR3 is built from 15 residues. Trimming removed 3 bases from V and 1 base from J, with 13 bases in between. CDR3 residues: CASSSQPRPQETQYF. The CDR3 region has the DNA TGTGCCAGCAGCTCCCAGCCACGACCCCAAGAGACCCAGTACTTC.

This clonotype occurred a few times. The rearrangement uses TRBV12-3 or TRBV12-4 and TRBJ2-2; no reliable D call. CDR3 size: 13 residues. V was pared by 2 bases and J by 6 bases, with 7 bases between. The CDR3 region is CASSLIRSGELFF. CDR3 DNA sequence: TGTGCCAGCAGTTTAATCCGATCCGGGGAGCTGTTTTTT.

This clonotype was counted between two and nine times. This chain uses TRBV28 with TRBJ2-7, with TRBD1 matching over 8 bases. The CDR3 runs 14 residues. V lost 5 bases to trimming and J lost 7 bases; unmatched junction nucleotides: 10. The germline V gene has CDR1 MDHEN and CDR2 SYDVKM. The CDR3 region has the DNA TGTGCCAGCAGTCCAAGACAGGGGCTAGATGAGCAGTACTTC. Its protein is CASSPRQGLDEQYF.

This clonotype was seen many times. V gene TRBV7-2 combines with J gene TRBJ1-1; no clear D gene. V lost 1 base and J 5 bases, leaving 14 bases between the germline ends. The CDR3 spans 15 residues. Germline CDR1 SGHTA, CDR2 FQGNSA. CDR3 region: CASSLVAGGRTEAFF. In DNA, the CDR3 is TGTGCCAGCAGCTTAGTAGCAGGAGGCAGGACTGAAGCTTTCTTT.

The rearrangement links TRBV7-9 to TRBJ1-1; D remains unclear. Germline V CDR1 and CDR2: SEHNR, FQNEAQ (reference sequence). The V and J ends lost 7 bases and 2 bases respectively, with 17 bases between them. The CDR3 is made up of 15 amino acids. This chain's CDR3 is CASTPGGPDNTEAFF. DNA for the CDR3: TGTGCCAGCACCCCAGGAGGGCCAGACAACACTGAAGCTTTCTTT.

This clonotype occurred a few times. This rearrangement joins TRBV10-3 to TRBJ2-7, with 14 nucleotides matching TRBD2. The CDR3 sequence is 12 residues long. Trimming took 10 bases from V and 6 from J; bases not matched to a gene: 2. CDR1 ENHRY and CDR2 SYGVKD come from the germline V gene. The CDR3 sequence: CATGTSGSEQYF. The CDR3 DNA reads as TGTGCCACCGGGACTAGCGGGAGCGAGCAGTACTTC.